The present entry profiles one T cell receptor beta chain with its context. These data belong to a study of cytomegalovirus exposure and HLA in healthy donors. V dropped 0 bases and J dropped 8 bases, with 11 bases sitting between them. The CDR3 loop spans 14 amino acids. Germline CDR1 reads SGHVS; CDR2 reads FNYEAQ. Libraries were prepared by immunoSEQ multiplex PCR; TCRdb keeps only in-frame clonotypes and omits some of them. The sample yields roughly 130,000 clones, 75% to 90% seen once. The origin of this receptor is a woman between 18 and 30 years old in good health and CMV-seropositive. Sequenced input: PBMCs. V and J are TRBV7-6 and TRBJ2-1; possibly TRBD1 for D (6 bases). In DNA form, the CDR3 reads TGTGCCAGCAGCTTAGCGGACAGTTATTATGAGCAGTTCTTC. Protein sequence: CASSLADSYYEQFF.